The TCR beta chain described here comes from a study of cytomegalovirus exposure and HLA in healthy donors. About the research overall: Drawn from HLA-typed donors, 80 million to 95 million unique TCRs were held in an early data release.

CDR3 length: 14 residues. Germline V gives CDR1 MNHEY, CDR2 SVGAGI. Trimming removed 6 bases at V and 3 bases at J, with 14 bases between. Amplification used 60 Vbeta primers and 13 Jbeta primers. Sequencing used immunoSEQ multiplex PCR; TCRdb keeps in-frame clones, though not all of them. This table holds some 200,000 clones, roughly 70% found once. Sequenced material: PBMCs. The source of this sequence is a man between 40 and 49 years old in good health and CMV-seropositive. V gene TRBV6-5 combines with J gene TRBJ1-1; no definite D call. The CDR3 loop is CASSTLYRDTEAFF. Here the CDR3 DNA reads TGTGCCAGCAGCACCCTCTATCGGGACACTGAAGCTTTCTTT.